This TCR beta chain appears in the sequencing data of a study of beta chain features in type 1 diabetes. About the research overall: The study found patients and healthy donors alike in age, gender and cell yields. Regarding the study as a whole: Junctions at VDJ sites from type 1 diabetes patients had fewer insertions and more deletions. TCRB CDR3s were moderately but significantly shorter in Type 1 diabetes patients in all four CD4+ subsets.

In this sample, this clone turned up a few times. The antigen is unknown. CDR1 and CDR2 from the germline V gene are SGHAT and FQDESV (reference sequence). The length of the CDR3 is 15 residues. V shed 4 bases, J shed 6 bases, and the junction held 10 bases outside the gene matches. All of the isolated RNA was reverse transcribed, so expressed TCRB transcripts were sequenced. The table came from immunoSEQ multiplex PCR; TCRdb's copy has only in-frame clones and leaves some out. The table records about 700,000 clones, around an eighth of them present only once. The chain combines TRBV11-1 with TRBJ1-1, with 8 nucleotides matching TRBD1. Source material: naive CD4+ T cells from blood. This TCR derives from a man aged 18 to 29 with type 1 diabetes. This CDR3 reads CASSSSAGQEPEAFF. CDR3 DNA sequence: TGTGCCAGCAGCTCCTCGGCGGGACAGGAGCCTGAAGCTTTCTTT.